The present entry profiles one T cell receptor (beta chain) with its context. Its target is unknown. This entry is derived from a study of CD8+ T cells in alopecia areata. On the study more broadly: The drug, oral tofacitinib, was given to treated patients at 5 to 10 mg twice daily.

Sequencing used cDNA as its template, made by extracting RNA and reverse transcribing it. The table came from immunoSEQ multiplex PCR; TCRdb's copy has only in-frame clones and leaves some out. In the table there are 100,000 to 140,000 clones, 65% to 85% of which are singletons. The sample's treatment: oral pan-JAK inhibitor, 5-10 mg twice daily. Lesional scalp punch biopsies and peripheral blood were collected from alopecia areata patients. Overall study results and limits: For lesional scalp, especially alopecia totalis/universalis, clonality was higher than in normal scalp. It was observed that many expanded lesional clones persisted in scalp and blood during tofacitinib.

V shed 3 bases and J 3 bases; nucleotides not matched to a gene: 8. The CDR3 loop spans 18 amino acids. CDR1 and CDR2 (germline): PRHDT, FYEKMQ (reference sequence). The material was CD8+ T cells sorted from blood, obtained at week 24, from a patient treated with tofacitinib. The J gene is TRBJ1-6, the V gene TRBV13; 10 nucleotides agree with TRBD1. The receptor was derived from a human donor with alopecia areata. CDR3 DNA sequence: TGTGCCAGCAGCTTCCATCCCGGGACAGGGGTCTATAATTCACCCCTCCACTTT. This encodes CASSFHPGTGVYNSPLHF.